This T cell receptor beta chain was documented in a study of radiation and T cells in renal cell carcinoma. At the level of the study: Nephrectomy followed 15 Gy stereotactic body radiation by 4 weeks. Points from the study as a whole: In blood, top tumor clones expanded by 2 weeks, shrinking by 4.

Germline values: CDR1 SGHTA, CDR2 FQGNSA. The CDR3 totals 15 residues. Deletions cut 5 bases from V and 0 bases from J, with 13 bases between. TCRdb's copy holds only in-frame clones and misses some; the assay was immunoSEQ multiplex PCR. This table holds under 25,000 clones, around 80% found once. Points on this clone: Its matching antigen is unknown.

Time point specified: baseline pretreatment blood. Treatment denoted: 15 Gy SBRT to primary tumor, nephrectomy 4 weeks later. Radiation-treated patients gave blood at baseline, week 2 and week 4. This renal cell carcinoma was of the clear cell type. The specimen was blood, collected from a patient whose treatment included radiotherapy and nephrectomy. This chain links TRBV7-2 with TRBJ1-2; the D gene is possibly TRBD1 (5 bases). The sequence was obtained from a man in his 60s with renal cell carcinoma. The CDR3 here is CASSPTRDPNYGYTF. CDR3 DNA sequence: TGTGCCAGCAGCCCGACCAGGGACCCTAACTATGGCTACACCTTC.